These 17 T cell receptor beta chains came from one sample sequenced in a study of T cell responses to AZD1222 COVID-19 vaccine. TCRdb keeps only in-frame clones here, not all; method: immunoSEQ multiplex PCR. The sample lists more than 100,000 clones; 88% were seen once. Sequencing used peripheral blood, obtained on day 0 of AZD1222 vaccination. These receptors originate from an adult in good health.

The V call is TRBV5-1, the J call TRBJ2-7; possible D gene TRBD1, 5 bases. The germline V gene has CDR1 SGHRS and CDR2 YFSETQ. The CDR3 consists of 12 residues. Between the trimmed V and J ends, which lost 0 bases and 6 bases, there was a span of 7 bases. CDR3 in DNA: TGCGCCAGCAGCTTGGAAGGGGTCGAGCAGTACTTC. Amino acid sequence: CASSLEGVEQYF.

Concerning this clone itself: Germline and junction disagree at one end, which may indicate a read error. The V and J genes are TRBV7-7 and TRBJ2-2; 7 nucleotides match TRBD1. The CDR3 has 16 amino acids. Germline V gene lookup returns CDR1 SSHAT and CDR2 FNYEAQ (reference sequence). The CDR3: CASSSRQGLSTGELFF. DNA for the CDR3: TGTGCTAGCAGCTCCCGACAGGGCTTGAGTACCGGGGAGCTGTTTTTT.

This clone was counted once. The chain links TRBV7-2 to TRBJ1-5; D remains ambiguous. Looked up from germline, CDR1 is SGHTA and CDR2 is FQGNSA. V was pared by 5 bases and J by 3 bases, with 17 bases between. This CDR3 is built from 16 residues. The CDR3 sequence is CASSTLAPHSNQPQHF. The CDR3 nucleotides are TGTGCCAGCAGCACGCTAGCCCCACACTCCAATCAGCCCCAGCATTTT. Full variable domain (missing parts from reference TRBV7-2 and TRBJ1-5): GAGVSQSPSNKVTEKGKDVELRCDPISGHTALYWYRQSLGQGLEFLIYFQGNSAPDKSGLPSDRFSAERTGGSVSTLTIQRTQQEDSAVYLCASSTLAPHSNQPQHFGDGTRLSIL.

The V call is TRBV19, the J call TRBJ2-7; 7 bases match TRBD2. Germline lookup yields CDR1 LNHDA and CDR2 SQIVND (reference sequence). The ends lost 2 bases at V and 3 bases at J; junction bases unmatched: 4. CDR3 size: 14 residues. The CDR3 region is CASSIRSGDYEQYF. The CDR3 DNA is TGTGCCAGTAGTATACGGAGCGGGGACTACGAGCAGTACTTC. Full variable domain (missing parts from reference TRBV19 and TRBJ2-7): DGGITQSPKYLFRKEGQNVTLSCEQNLNHDAMYWYRQDPGQGLRLIYYSQIVNDFQKGDIAEGYSVSREKKESFPLTVTSAQKNPTAFYLCASSIRSGDYEQYFGPGTRLTVT.

The chain is built from TRBV6-5 and TRBJ2-1, with 14 bases aligning to TRBD2. The CDR3 is 15 residues long. After removal of 6 bases from V and 6 bases from J, the junction contained 4 bases not matched to a gene. Germline CDR1 is MNHEY and CDR2 is SVGAGI. The CDR3 reads CASSTGTSGGNEQFF. The DNA for the CDR3 is TGTGCCAGCAGCACCGGGACTAGCGGGGGCAATGAGCAGTTCTTC.

CDR3 protein: CASRDLGEPQHF. DNA of the CDR3: TGTGCCAGCAGAGACTTGGGAGAGCCCCAGCATTTT. The chain uses TRBV27 and TRBJ1-5; D unclear. The V gene's germline CDR1 is MNHEY and CDR2 SMNVEV (reference sequence). The CDR3 is made up of 12 amino acids. The germline V and J ends were trimmed by 6 bases and 8 bases, with 11 bases remaining between them.

This clone occurred once. The chain recombines TRBV7-8 with TRBJ1-5, with a weak D call TRBD1 (5 bases). CDR1 is SGHVS, CDR2 FQNEAQ, per germline. The CDR3 has 16 residues. V lost 5 bases to trimming and J lost 2 bases, with 16 bases between them. This chain's CDR3 is CASSQGPMGGNQPQHF. The CDR3 coding sequence is TGTGCCAGCAGCCAGGGACCAATGGGGGGCAATCAGCCCCAGCATTTT. The whole variable domain, remainder taken from reference TRBV7-8 and TRBJ1-5, is GAGVSQSPRYKVAKRGQDVALRCDPISGHVSLFWYQQALGQGPEFLTYFQNEAQLDKSGLPSDRFFAERPEGSVSTLKIQRTQQEDSAVYLCASSQGPMGGNQPQHFGDGTRLSIL.

The chain uses TRBV11-1 and TRBJ1-1; D is possibly TRBD1 (6 bases). Trimming removed 6 bases from V and 6 bases from J, with 17 bases in between. The CDR3 totals 14 residues. The V gene's germline CDR1 is SGHAT and CDR2 FQDESV (reference sequence). CDR3 coding DNA: TGTGCCAGCAGAACCCGGGACACGATGTCTGAAGCTTTCTTT. Translated: CASRTRDTMSEAFF.

V gene TRBV7-2 combines with J gene TRBJ1-1; a weak D match, TRBD1 (6 bases). Germline CDR1 SGHTA, CDR2 FQGNSA. V was trimmed by 5 bases and J by 3 bases, leaving 13 bases between them. The CDR3 length is 14 residues. The CDR3 DNA reads TGTGCCAGCAGCGTCACAGGGTTGTACACTGAAGCTTTCTTT. This sequence encodes CASSVTGLYTEAFF.

The V and J genes are TRBV21-1 and TRBJ1-1. TRBV21-1 is designated a pseudogene. This CDR3 has 13 residues. The DNA for the CDR3 is TGTGCCAGGGTGGGGGATCCGGTGACTGAAGCTTTCTTT. It encodes CARVGDPVTEAFF.

The chain combines TRBV3-1 (or the pseudogene TRBV3-2) with TRBJ1-1; no firm D call. V was cut by 1 base and J by 6 bases, with 6 bases left in between. CDR1 and CDR2 (germline): LGHDT, YNNKEL (reference sequence). The CDR3 length is 12 residues. CDR3 protein: CASSQVFAEAFF. CDR3 nucleotide sequence: TGTGCCAGCAGCCAAGTTTTCGCTGAAGCTTTCTTT.

V is TRBV19 and J is TRBJ2-1; D is unclear. This CDR3 comprises 14 residues. Trimming took 5 bases from V and 5 from J, leaving 13 bases between them. CDR1 is LNHDA, CDR2 SQIVND, per germline (reference sequence). CDR3 region: CASSSIFYDNEQFF. The CDR3 DNA reads as TGTGCCAGTAGTTCGATCTTCTACGACAATGAGCAGTTCTTC.

V usage is TRBV6-5 and J usage is TRBJ2-1; 9 bases are a match to TRBD2. The CDR3 spans 16 residues. V was clipped by 4 bases and J by 4 bases; unmatched bases: 8. Germline assignment: CDR1 MNHEY and CDR2 SVGAGI. In DNA, the CDR3 is TGTGCCAGCAGTTCGGCGGCGGGAGGGCCTTACAATGAGCAGTTCTTC. The encoded protein is CASSSAAGGPYNEQFF.

This chain uses TRBV4-3 with TRBJ1-1; D remains unclear. Germline V gene lookup returns CDR1 LGHNA and CDR2 YSLEER. This CDR3 is built from 14 residues. The V end was cut by 6 bases, the J end by 0 bases, with 11 bases between. CDR3 bases: TGCGCCAGCAGTTACCTTGGGTTGAACACTGAAGCTTTCTTT. Translated: CASSYLGLNTEAFF.

V is TRBV13 and J is TRBJ2-1; D is unclear. The CDR3 loop spans 12 amino acids. In germline, CDR1 is PRHDT, CDR2 FYEKMQ (reference sequence). V lost 3 bases to trimming and J lost 16 bases, with 16 bases between them. The CDR3 DNA reads as TGTGCCAGCAGCTTTGGCAGGTCTGAGTGCTTCTTC. Its protein is CASSFGRSECFF.

The gene calls are TRBV6-5 and TRBJ1-6; no clear D gene. V lost 0 bases and J 0 bases, leaving 6 bases between the germline ends. Germline lookup yields CDR1 MNHEY and CDR2 SVGAGI. The CDR3 is made up of 16 amino acids. CDR3 loop: CASSYSRSSYNSPLHF. The CDR3 bases are TGTGCCAGCAGTTACTCGAGGAGCTCCTATAATTCACCCCTCCACTTT.

The rearrangement uses TRBV7-3 and TRBJ2-1; 7 bases fit TRBD1. V lost 4 bases to trimming and J lost 7 bases; unmatched junction nucleotides: 4. This CDR3 is 13 amino acids long. Per germline, CDR1 SGHTA and CDR2 FQGTGA. The CDR3: CASSSNRGNEQFF. CDR3 DNA sequence: TGTGCCAGCAGCTCAAACAGGGGTAATGAGCAGTTCTTC.